This TCR beta chain was recovered during a study of CD8+ T cells in alopecia areata. Study results and limitations: Patients shared TCRs less clearly than mice did, possibly owing to HLA. It was lesional scalp, especially alopecia totalis/universalis, that showed higher clonality than normal scalp. It was observed that many expanded lesional clones persisted in scalp and blood during tofacitinib.

This clone was seen only a few times. The antigen is not known. RNA extraction and reverse transcription yielded cDNA as sequencing template. Libraries were prepared by immunoSEQ multiplex PCR; TCRdb keeps only in-frame clonotypes and omits some of them. The profile shows about 120,000 clones, around 63% of them singletons. Germline loops: CDR1 LGHNA, CDR2 YNFKEQ. V lost 1 base to trimming and J lost 4 bases, with 14 bases between them. The length of the CDR3 is 16 residues. Specified treatment: oral pan-JAK inhibitor, 5-10 mg twice daily. Lesional scalp tissue (obtained by punch biopsy) and peripheral blood were collected from alopecia areata patients.

The sample consisted of CD4+ T cells sorted from blood, taken at week 4, from a patient treated with tofacitinib. The chain carries TRBV4-2 and TRBJ2-4; D is uncertain. The TCR sequence derives from a human donor with alopecia areata. The CDR3 DNA reads TGTGCCAGCAGCCAAGGGGGAAGTACGAATAAAAACATTCAGTACTTC. This encodes CASSQGGSTNKNIQYF.